This T cell receptor beta chain was recovered during a study of OX40 agonist ivuxolimab in advanced cancers. Study context: The patients received ivuxolimab by intravenous route every 2 weeks at 0.01 to 10 mg/kg. The study's findings and limits: On average, CD8+ T cells had more expanded clones than CD4+. With doses of 0.1-3.0 mg/kg, partial responders showed among the lowest clonal expansion. With doses of 0.1 to 3.0 mg/kg, CD4+ and CD8+ blood T cells had undergone clonal expansion by week 6.

Sequencing used immunoSEQ multiplex PCR; TCRdb keeps in-frame clones, though not all of them. The sample has 11,000 to 15,000 clones; more than 75% are singletons. On this clone itself: Its antigen is not known.

The CDR3 is made up of 15 amino acids. Trimming removed 0 bases from V and 8 bases from J, with 16 bases in between. Germline V gene lookup returns CDR1 LGHNA and CDR2 YSLEER. The gene calls are TRBV4-3 and TRBJ1-2; no firm D call. This clonotype was sampled from an adult with an advanced solid tumor such as melanoma, head and neck, liver or kidney cancer. Sequences were derived from CD4+ or CD8+ T cells sorted from blood, sampled in a trial of the OX40 agonist ivuxolimab. CDR3 sequence: CASSQEGSVSGGYTF. CDR3 nucleotide sequence: TGCGCCAGCAGCCAAGAAGGCAGCGTGAGTGGAGGCTACACCTTC.